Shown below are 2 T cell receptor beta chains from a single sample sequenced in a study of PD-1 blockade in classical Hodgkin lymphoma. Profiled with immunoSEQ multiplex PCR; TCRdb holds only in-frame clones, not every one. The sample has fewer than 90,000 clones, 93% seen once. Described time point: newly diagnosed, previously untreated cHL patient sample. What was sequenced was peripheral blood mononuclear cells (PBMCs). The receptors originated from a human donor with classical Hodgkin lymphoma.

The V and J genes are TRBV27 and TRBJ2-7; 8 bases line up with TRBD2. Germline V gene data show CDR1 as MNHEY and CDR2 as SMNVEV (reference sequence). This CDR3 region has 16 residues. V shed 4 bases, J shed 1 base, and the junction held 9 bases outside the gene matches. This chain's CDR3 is CASSSPLREGSYEQYF. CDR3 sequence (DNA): TGTGCCAGCAGTTCCCCTCTCCGGGAGGGTTCCTACGAGCAGTACTTC.

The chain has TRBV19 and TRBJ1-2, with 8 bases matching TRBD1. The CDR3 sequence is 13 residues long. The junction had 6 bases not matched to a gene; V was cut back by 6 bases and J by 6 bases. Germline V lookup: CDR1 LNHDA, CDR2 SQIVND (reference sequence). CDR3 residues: CASRKTGDDGYTF. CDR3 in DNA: TGTGCCAGTAGGAAGACAGGGGATGATGGCTACACCTTC.